Shown below are 16 T cell receptor beta chains from a single sample sequenced in a study of T cell responses to AZD1222 COVID-19 vaccine. The repertoire was sequenced with immunoSEQ multiplex PCR; TCRdb's copy has only in-frame clones and lacks some. This table holds 150,000 or so clones, about nine tenths found once. The sequences come from peripheral blood, collected on day 0 of AZD1222 vaccination. These receptor sequences come from an adult in good health.

The CDR3 DNA reads TGTGCCAGCAGCGTTATCAAGGGTAATGGCTTGAACACTGAAGCTTTCTTT. Protein sequence: CASSVIKGNGLNTEAFF. This sequence joins TRBV9 and TRBJ1-1; D gene ambiguous. The germline V and J ends were trimmed by 2 bases and 0 bases, with 17 bases remaining between them. Germline CDR1 and CDR2: SGDLS and YYNGEE. The CDR3 loop spans 17 amino acids.

This clone came up once. This rearrangement joins TRBV5-4 to TRBJ1-2, with D uncertain. This CDR3 has 15 amino acids. CDR1 is SGHNT, CDR2 YYREEE, per germline (reference sequence). Trimming cost V 0 bases and J 4 bases, with 13 bases left between them. The CDR3 spells CASSLEGSLRYGYTF. Here the CDR3 DNA reads TGTGCCAGCAGCTTGGAGGGTTCTCTTCGCTATGGCTACACCTTC. Using reference TRBV5-4 and TRBJ1-2 for the parts outside the CDR3, the full variable domain is ETGVTQSPTHLIKTRGQQVTLRCSSQSGHNTVSWYQQALGQGPQFIFQYYREEENGRGNFPPRFSGLQFPNYSSELNVNALELDDSALYLCASSLEGSLRYGYTFGSGTRLTVV.

V usage is TRBV4-3 and J usage is TRBJ1-5; no firm D call. Germline V gives CDR1 LGHNA, CDR2 YSLEER. The CDR3 has 16 residues. Trimming stripped 0 bases from V and 2 bases from J, with 11 bases between. The CDR3 DNA reads as TGCGCCAGCAGCCAAGATTCGGGGTGGGGCAATCAGCCCCAGCATTTT. Its protein product is CASSQDSGWGNQPQHF.

The V call is TRBV14, the J call TRBJ1-6, with D unclear. Germline V gene sequence: CDR1 SGHDN, CDR2 FVKESK. V was cut by 1 base and J by 9 bases, with 10 bases left in between. The CDR3 covers 14 residues. The CDR3 region has the DNA TGTGCCAGCAGCCAAGTTTACGGAACTTCACCCCTCCACTTT. The encoded protein is CASSQVYGTSPLHF.

CDR3 sequence: CASSDRDRRHQPQHF. Written as DNA, the CDR3 is TGCGCCAGCAGTGACAGGGATAGAAGACATCAGCCCCAGCATTTT. This chain links TRBV10-2 with TRBJ1-5; maybe TRBD1 (5 bases). Between the trimmed V and J ends, which lost 3 bases and 5 bases, there was a span of 14 bases. Germline V CDR1 and CDR2: WSHSY, SAAADI. The CDR3 totals 15 residues.

The V gene is TRBV6-5, the J gene TRBJ1-1, with D unclear. This CDR3 has 13 residues. The germline V gene encodes CDR1 MNHEY and CDR2 SVGAGI. Trimming stripped 6 bases from V and 2 bases from J, with 10 bases between. The CDR3 spells CASSPQVNTEAFF. DNA for the CDR3: TGTGCCAGCAGCCCACAAGTTAACACTGAAGCTTTCTTT.

The gene calls are TRBV3-1 (or the pseudogene TRBV3-2) and TRBJ1-5; unclear D gene. Deletions cut 0 bases from V and 7 bases from J, with 13 bases between. CDR3 size: 15 residues. Germline assignment: CDR1 LGHDT and CDR2 YNNKEL (reference sequence). CDR3 nucleotide sequence: TGTGCCAGCAGCCAAGAAGGCCTCGCCAGGCAGCCCCAGCATTTT. This codes for CASSQEGLARQPQHF.

The gene calls are TRBV6-5 and TRBJ1-2, with D perhaps matching TRBD1 (5 bases). Trimming took off 2 bases at V and 6 bases at J, with 10 bases between the two ends. The CDR3 has 13 amino acids. Germline assignment: CDR1 MNHEY and CDR2 SVGAGI. The CDR3 DNA is TGTGCCAGCAGTTACAGGGGAGGGGATGGCTACACCTTC. This encodes CASSYRGGDGYTF.

The chain couples TRBV18 to TRBJ1-1; D uncertain. Germline V lookup: CDR1 KGHSH, CDR2 LQKENI. Between the trimmed V and J ends, which lost 2 bases and 6 bases, there was a span of 7 bases. The CDR3 runs to 12 residues. The CDR3 loop reads CASSPMGSEAFF. CDR3 nucleotide sequence: TGTGCCAGCTCACCAATGGGGTCTGAAGCTTTCTTT. The whole variable domain, filled in from reference TRBV18 and TRBJ1-1, reads NAGVMQNPRHLVRRRGQEARLRCSPMKGHSHVYWYRQLPEEGLKFMVYLQKENIIDESGMPKERFSAEFPKEGPSILRIQQVVRGDSAAYFCASSPMGSEAFFGQGTRLTVV.

This clone was recorded only once. The chain recombines TRBV5-1 with TRBJ2-5; 11 bases fit TRBD2. The CDR3 extends over 17 amino acids. Trimming at V came to 0 bases and at J to 2 bases, leaving 6 bases not matched to a gene. Germline values: CDR1 SGHRS, CDR2 YFSETQ. CDR3 region: CASSLAGTSGTQETQYF. Written as DNA, the CDR3 is TGCGCCAGCAGCTTGGCGGGGACTAGCGGTACTCAAGAGACCCAGTACTTC. Full variable domain (missing parts from reference TRBV5-1 and TRBJ2-5): KAGVTQTPRYLIKTRGQQVTLSCSPISGHRSVSWYQQTPGQGLQFLFEYFSETQRNKGNFPGRFSGRQFSNSRSEMNVSTLELGDSALYLCASSLAGTSGTQETQYFGPGTRLLVL.

V and J are TRBV27 and TRBJ1-4, with 11 positions matching TRBD1. The V gene's germline CDR1 is MNHEY and CDR2 SMNVEV (reference sequence). Germline trimming cut 2 bases from V and 7 bases from J; bases unmatched to any gene: 6. The CDR3 consists of 16 residues. The CDR3 is CASSLGGTGGLEKLFF. In DNA form, the CDR3 reads TGTGCCAGCAGTTTAGGAGGGACAGGGGGGCTTGAAAAACTGTTTTTT.

The J gene is TRBJ1-5, the V gene TRBV10-1; 8 nucleotides line up with TRBD1. The CDR3 loop spans 14 amino acids. V trimming: 9 bases; J trimming: 1 base; junction bases outside the gene matches: 5. Germline V gene lookup returns CDR1 WNHNN and CDR2 SYGVQD (reference sequence). The DNA of the CDR3 is TGCGCCAGGTCAAGGACAGGGAGCAATCAGCCCCAGCATTTT. It is translated as CARSRTGSNQPQHF.

The chain joins TRBV7-8 to TRBJ1-5, with TRBD1 identical over 9 bases. J lost 5 bases, V lost 5 bases, and 22 bases had no gene match. Per the germline V gene, CDR1 is SGHVS and CDR2 is FQNEAQ. CDR3 size: 20 residues. The CDR3 nucleotides read TGTGCCAGCAGCCCGAAATTATCGGGACAGGGTGGAAAGAGGGATCAGCCCCAGCATTTT. Its protein product is CASSPKLSGQGGKRDQPQHF.

The V call is TRBV11-3, the J call TRBJ2-2; TRBD2 agrees at 12 bases. In germline, CDR1 is SGHNT, CDR2 YENEEA. The V and J ends lost 5 bases and 1 base, in that order; junction bases with no gene match: 11. There are 19 residues in the CDR3. This CDR3 is CASSPKTSGSIVNTGELFF. CDR3 coding DNA: TGTGCCAGCAGCCCCAAGACTAGCGGGAGTATTGTGAACACCGGGGAGCTGTTTTTT.

This chain uses TRBV19 with TRBJ1-5; TRBD1 might be the D (5 bases). The CDR3 is 13 residues long. Trimming took 5 bases from V and 7 from J, leaving 12 bases between them. Germline V gives CDR1 LNHDA, CDR2 SQIVND (reference sequence). The CDR3: CASSWSRGQPQHF. In nucleotides, the CDR3 is TGTGCCAGTAGTTGGAGTAGGGGCCAGCCCCAGCATTTT.

The table lists this clone with a few counts. This rearrangement joins TRBV24-1 to TRBJ2-2; no clear D gene. From germline, CDR1 is KGHDR and CDR2 SFDVKD. The length of the CDR3 is 16 residues. Trimming stripped 3 bases from V and 3 bases from J, with 13 bases between. The CDR3 DNA follows: TGTGCCACCAGTGATCTAGGGCGGAGCGACACCGGGGAGCTGTTTTTT. Its protein product is CATSDLGRSDTGELFF.